These 16 T cell receptor beta chains originate from one sample sequenced in a study of graft-versus-host responses after intestinal transplantation. These TCRs' antigens remain unknown. The assay was immunoSEQ multiplex PCR, and TCRdb's table has in-frame clones only and misses some. This sample yields about 120,000 clones, of which roughly 91% are seen a single time; roughly 0.11% belongs to the top ten. This specimen was unstimulated CD4+ T cells sorted from spleen or lymph node cells, taken before intestinal transplant. These receptors all stem from a human donor who received an intestinal transplant.

The V gene is TRBV29-1, the J gene TRBJ1-1; D is possibly TRBD1 (6 bases). V gave up 6 bases and J gave up 1 base, with 12 bases separating them. The CDR3 is 13 residues long. Germline assignment: CDR1 SQVTM and CDR2 ANQGSEA. CDR3 amino acids: CSVQGQPNTEAFF. The DNA for the CDR3 is TGCAGCGTCCAGGGACAACCGAACACTGAAGCTTTCTTT.

V gene TRBV5-4 combines with J gene TRBJ2-1, with D perhaps assigned TRBD1 or TRBD2 (6 bases each). Germline V gene sequence: CDR1 SGHNT, CDR2 YYREEE (reference sequence). The CDR3 runs to 15 residues. The germline V and J ends were trimmed by 9 bases and 7 bases, with 23 bases remaining between them. The CDR3 sequence: CATTSGAGKMNEQFF. The CDR3 DNA reads as TGTGCCACGACGTCAGGGGCGGGAAAGATGAATGAGCAGTTCTTC.

This chain links TRBV7-3 with TRBJ2-1, with 13 nucleotides matching TRBD2. Germline CDR1 SGHTA, CDR2 FQGTGA. The CDR3 runs 16 residues. J lost 5 bases, V lost 5 bases, and 6 bases had no gene match. CDR3 sequence (DNA): TGTGCCAGCAGCCCCCAGACTAGCGGGAGGAACAATGAGCAGTTCTTC. Translation: CASSPQTSGRNNEQFF.

The chain uses TRBV10-3 and TRBJ2-2; TRBD1 matches 9 bases. The CDR3 sequence is 15 residues long. J was trimmed by 6 bases and V by 4 bases; bases with no gene match: 6. CDR1 and CDR2 (germline): ENHRY, SYGVKD. The CDR3 is CAISVTGGVSGELFF. The CDR3, as DNA: TGTGCCATCAGTGTGACAGGGGGGGTCTCCGGGGAGCTGTTTTTT.

The rearrangement links TRBV5-1 to TRBJ2-3, with a tentative D call TRBD1 (5 bases). The germline CDR1 and CDR2 sequences are SGHRS and YFSETQ. The CDR3 contains 17 residues. V was shortened by 7 bases and J by 3 bases, with 24 bases between the two germline ends. CDR3 nucleotide sequence: TGCGCCAGCCGGTTTGGTCAGGGAAAGATAGTAACAGATACGCAGTATTTT. Translated: CASRFGQGKIVTDTQYF.

This chain connects TRBV10-3 to TRBJ1-2; D remains unclear. Trimming pared 2 bases from V and 4 bases from J, leaving 5 bases between. The germline CDR1 and CDR2 sequences are ENHRY and SYGVKD. This CDR3 spans 12 amino acids. The CDR3 DNA reads TGTGCCATCAGTGAGGGCAGCTATGGCTACACCTTC. As protein: CAISEGSYGYTF.

J is TRBJ2-7 and V is TRBV27; D call uncertain. The CDR3 spans 13 residues. The germline V gene encodes CDR1 MNHEY and CDR2 SMNVEV (reference sequence). V shed 4 bases and J shed 2 bases, with 9 bases lying between them. CDR3 protein: CASSSRQTYEQYF. The CDR3 coding sequence is TGTGCCAGCAGTTCAAGACAAACCTACGAGCAGTACTTC.

The rearrangement links TRBV10-2 to TRBJ2-1; 7 bases agree with TRBD1. The CDR3 extends over 13 amino acids. Germline trimming cut 8 bases from V and 5 bases from J; bases unmatched to any gene: 6. CDR1 and CDR2 (germline): WSHSY, SAAADI. CDR3 protein: CASARDRDNEQFF. DNA of the CDR3: TGCGCCAGCGCCCGGGACAGAGACAATGAGCAGTTCTTC.

On this clone: The same CDR3 also results from other DNA sequences found in this sample. This chain links TRBV28 with TRBJ2-7; TRBD2 aligns across 7 bases. This CDR3 has 13 amino acids. Germline lookup yields CDR1 MDHEN and CDR2 SYDVKM. V gave up 3 bases and J gave up 3 bases; unmatched junction bases: 2. The CDR3 nucleotides read TGTGCCAGCAGTTTGGGAGGGCGCTACGAGCAGTACTTC. Protein: CASSLGGRYEQYF. Supplemented by reference TRBV28 and TRBJ2-7, the full variable domain reads DVKVTQSSRYLVKRTGEKVFLECVQDMDHENMFWYRQDPGLGLRLIYFSYDVKMKEKGDIPEGYSVSREKKERFSLILESASTNQTSMYLCASSLGGRYEQYFGPGTRLTVT.

The CDR3 DNA reads as TGCGCCAGCAGCTTGGCTCCAGCGCCCTTAGACAATGAGCAGTTCTTC. This translates into CASSLAPAPLDNEQFF. This chain joins TRBV5-1 and TRBJ2-1, with D hard to call. This CDR3 has 16 residues. Trimming left V 0 bases short and J 5 bases short, with 15 bases between. The germline V gene encodes CDR1 SGHRS and CDR2 YFSETQ. The whole variable domain, remainder taken from reference TRBV5-1 and TRBJ2-1, is KAGVTQTPRYLIKTRGQQVTLSCSPISGHRSVSWYQQTPGQGLQFLFEYFSETQRNKGNFPGRFSGRQFSNSRSEMNVSTLELGDSALYLCASSLAPAPLDNEQFFGPGTRLTVL.

The rearrangement joins TRBV18 to TRBJ2-7; D is possibly TRBD1 (7 bases). Germline V gene lookup returns CDR1 KGHSH and CDR2 LQKENI. This CDR3 spans 16 amino acids. Trimming cost V 2 bases and J 2 bases, with 16 bases left between them. The CDR3 is CASSPSIPGGTYEQYF. The CDR3, as DNA: TGTGCCAGCTCACCATCAATACCAGGGGGGACCTACGAGCAGTACTTC.

The chain employs TRBV27 and TRBJ2-2, with D unclear. CDR1 is MNHEY and CDR2 is SMNVEV in the germline V gene (reference sequence). The CDR3 has 13 residues. Trimming took off 1 base at V and 3 bases at J, with 3 bases between the two ends. CDR3 coding DNA: TGTGCCAGCAGTTTATTGGACACCGGGGAGCTGTTTTTT. Translation gives CASSLLDTGELFF.

Concerning this clone itself: Compared with germline, one end of the junction differs, possibly owing to a read error. The chain couples TRBV5-4 to TRBJ2-7; D remains ambiguous. Germline CDR1 is SGHNT and CDR2 is YYREEE (reference sequence). CDR3 size: 15 residues. The DNA of the CDR3 is TGTGCCAGCAGCCTTAAGCCTGGAACCATATACGAGCAGCACTTC. This sequence encodes CASSLKPGTIYEQHF.

The sample holds one count of this clone. The chain recombines TRBV10-3 with TRBJ2-2; 7 bases align to TRBD1. The J segment lost 1 base and the V segment lost 6 bases, leaving 8 bases of the junction unmatched. CDR1 is ENHRY and CDR2 is SYGVKD in the germline V gene. This CDR3 contains 16 residues. In DNA, the CDR3 is TGTGCCATCAGCCTAGACAGGGAGTGGAACACCGGGGAGCTGTTTTTT. This codes for CAISLDREWNTGELFF.

CDR3 in DNA: TGTGCCAGCAGTGAAGCGCAGGGACATCTCAATCAGCCCCAGCATTTT. Translation: CASSEAQGHLNQPQHF. The V call is TRBV2, the J call TRBJ1-5, with D perhaps matching TRBD1 (6 bases). Per the germline V gene, CDR1 is SNHLY and CDR2 is FYNNEI. Trimming took off 0 bases at V and 3 bases at J, with 12 bases between the two ends. CDR3 size: 16 residues.

V is TRBV5-4 and J is TRBJ2-5, with TRBD2 matching 13 bases. The CDR3 runs 15 residues. Trimming at V came to 4 bases and at J to 3 bases, leaving 3 bases not matched to a gene. Germline V lookup: CDR1 SGHNT, CDR2 YYREEE (reference sequence). CDR3 sequence: CASSATSGRKETQYF. The CDR3 DNA sequence: TGTGCCAGCAGCGCGACTAGCGGGAGGAAAGAGACCCAGTACTTC.